The T cell receptor beta chain under discussion was sequenced for a study of response to subunit inactivated influenza vaccine. CDR3 length equals 15 residues. Trimming cost V 0 bases and J 1 base; bases outside gene matches: 5. CDR1 and CDR2 from the germline V gene are DFQATT and SNEGSKA (reference sequence). Study results and caveats: There was a suggestion from the authors that each seasonal influenza vaccination recruits few new T cells.

TCRdb re-called the RT-PCR reads through MiXCR, storing one row per CDR3 protein. The sample includes more than 400,000 distinct CDR3 sequences, 9.5% to 13% seen only once; the top ten take approximately 12%. This clonotype has a handful of counts. Its specificity is unknown. The clonotype originates from a man over 45 who received an inactivated influenza vaccine. Sequenced material: PBMCs from blood, taken 45 days after vaccination. The rearrangement uses TRBV20-1 and TRBJ2-5, with TRBD2 identical over 7 bases. DNA for the CDR3: TGCAGTGCTAGAGATGTGGGAGGGCCCCAAGAGACCCAGTACTTC. Its translation is CSARDVGGPQETQYF.